Shown below are 27 T cell receptor beta chains from a single sample sequenced in a study of T cell changes during pregnancy in multiple sclerosis. TCRdb's copy holds only in-frame clones and misses some; the assay was immunoSEQ multiplex PCR. Of roughly 100,000 clones listed, about 90% are singletons. Sample: peripheral blood, taken after pregnancy. These TCRs come from a female donor with multiple sclerosis, enrolled in a pregnancy study.

V usage is TRBV19 and J usage is TRBJ1-2, with TRBD1 as a possible D gene (6 bases). This CDR3 spans 15 amino acids. CDR1 is LNHDA and CDR2 is SQIVND in the germline V gene (reference sequence). With 5 bases removed from V and 7 bases from J, the gap between germline ends came to 20 bases. The CDR3: CASSATQGSQGGYTF. CDR3 bases: TGTGCCAGTAGTGCTACACAGGGATCTCAGGGTGGCTACACCTTC.

The V gene is TRBV7-3, the J gene TRBJ1-1; 9 bases are a match to TRBD1. Germline V gives CDR1 SGHTA, CDR2 FQGTGA. This CDR3 has 15 residues. The J segment lost 2 bases and the V segment lost 5 bases, leaving 6 bases of the junction unmatched. CDR3 in amino acids: CASSPGTGFNTEAFF. The CDR3 region has the DNA TGTGCCAGCAGCCCGGGGACAGGGTTTAACACTGAAGCTTTCTTT.

The V call is TRBV27, the J call TRBJ1-1, with D perhaps TRBD1 (6 bases). The V end was cut by 5 bases, the J end by 7 bases, with 14 bases between. This CDR3 comprises 13 residues. Germline CDR1 reads MNHEY; CDR2 reads SMNVEV (reference sequence). DNA of the CDR3: TGTGCCAGCAGTGCCCTGGGGGCCGTTGAAGCTTTCTTT. Its translation: CASSALGAVEAFF.

The chain employs TRBV19 and TRBJ1-1; D might be TRBD1 (5 bases). The CDR3 runs to 12 residues. The ends were cut back, 2 bases at V and 9 bases at J, with 10 bases in the middle. CDR1 LNHDA and CDR2 SQIVND come from the germline V gene (reference sequence). This chain's CDR3 is CASSIRRGQAFF. CDR3 bases: TGTGCCAGTAGTATACGAAGGGGCCAAGCTTTCTTT.

This chain joins TRBV10-1 and TRBJ2-1; 8 positions agree with TRBD2. The length of the CDR3 is 16 residues. Germline lookup yields CDR1 WNHNN and CDR2 SYGVQD (reference sequence). Trimming took 2 bases from V and 2 from J; bases not matched to a gene: 5. Here the CDR3 DNA reads TGCGCCAGCAGTGAGCCAGGACTAGCAACCTACAATGAGCAGTTCTTC. Translation gives CASSEPGLATYNEQFF.

The chain recombines TRBV12-5 with TRBJ2-1; D is possibly TRBD2 (5 bases). CDR1 and CDR2 from the germline V gene are LGHNT and FRNRAP. This CDR3 has 12 amino acids. V lost 0 bases, J lost 8 bases, and 5 bases lay in between. The chain's CDR3 is CASGLVRDEQFF. CDR3 bases: TGTGCTAGTGGTTTGGTGCGGGATGAGCAGTTCTTC.

The chain combines TRBV5-1 with TRBJ1-1, with 11 positions matching TRBD1. The CDR3 length is 14 residues. Germline CDR1 reads SGHRS; CDR2 reads YFSETQ. V shed 4 bases and J 4 bases; nucleotides not matched to a gene: 3. This CDR3 is CASSRGTGGTEAFF. As DNA, the CDR3 is TGCGCCAGCAGCCGGGGGACAGGGGGCACTGAAGCTTTCTTT.

This clone has just one count. This chain joins TRBV30 and TRBJ1-2; D is undetermined. Trimming left V 2 bases short and J 8 bases short, with 12 bases between. CDR3 length: 12 residues. Germline assignment: CDR1 GTSNPN and CDR2 SVGIG (reference sequence). CDR3 DNA: TGTGCCTGGAGTCAGTTGATCGAAGGCTACACCTTC. Encoded protein: CAWSQLIEGYTF.

This clone was observed a single time. The chain uses TRBV5-1 and TRBJ1-3; possibly TRBD1 for D (5 bases). Trimming took 1 base from V and 0 from J, leaving 11 bases between them. The CDR3 spans 16 residues. From germline, CDR1 is SGHRS and CDR2 YFSETQ. The CDR3 here is CASSLPGGGSGNTIYF. The CDR3 DNA sequence: TGCGCCAGCAGCTTGCCGGGCGGGGGCTCTGGAAACACCATATATTTT.

The CDR3 is CASSVGFEGPQPQHF. The CDR3, as DNA: TGTGCCAGCAGCGTAGGGTTCGAGGGTCCTCAGCCCCAGCATTTT. The rearrangement links TRBV9 to TRBJ1-5; no definite D call. The germline V and J ends were trimmed by 0 bases and 6 bases, with 13 bases remaining between them. In germline, CDR1 is SGDLS, CDR2 YYNGEE. The length of the CDR3 is 15 residues.

This chain uses TRBV7-9 with TRBJ2-2; 8 bases fit TRBD2. The germline V gene has CDR1 SEHNR and CDR2 FQNEAQ (reference sequence). The CDR3 spans 15 residues. Trimming removed 5 bases from V and 6 bases from J; junction bases left unmatched: 8. CDR3 in amino acids: CASSPPSAGAGELFF. CDR3 DNA sequence: TGTGCCAGCAGCCCACCATCAGCGGGAGCCGGGGAGCTGTTTTTT.

The rearrangement uses TRBV30 and TRBJ1-1, with a possible D match to TRBD1 (5 bases). The germline CDR1 and CDR2 sequences are GTSNPN and SVGIG (reference sequence). The CDR3 has 13 residues. The ends were cut back, 0 bases at V and 4 bases at J, with 9 bases in the middle. The CDR3 region is CAWSVGRGTEAFF. As DNA, the CDR3 is TGTGCCTGGAGTGTGGGGAGGGGCACTGAAGCTTTCTTT.

The V call is TRBV5-8, the J call TRBJ2-7, with D possibly TRBD2 on 5 matching bases. The CDR3 is made up of 15 amino acids. V shed 4 bases and J shed 1 base, with 15 bases lying between them. CDR1 and CDR2 (germline): SGHTS, YDEGEE. The CDR3 DNA reads as TGTGCCAGCAGCCCCGGACTGAGAAGTTCCTACGAGCAGTACTTC. It yields the protein CASSPGLRSSYEQYF.

The V call is TRBV28, the J call TRBJ2-5; possibly TRBD1 for D (5 bases). V was trimmed by 9 bases and J by 2 bases, leaving 10 bases between them. CDR3 length: 12 residues. Germline-derived CDR1 and CDR2 are MDHEN and SYDVKM. The CDR3 is CASSTVQETQYF. The DNA for the CDR3 is TGTGCCAGTTCGACAGTTCAAGAGACCCAGTACTTC.

The chain carries TRBV5-1 and TRBJ2-2; perhaps TRBD1 as D (5 bases). Trimming took 1 base from V and 5 from J, leaving 15 bases between them. CDR1 is SGHRS, CDR2 YFSETQ, per germline. This CDR3 has 16 amino acids. This CDR3 is CASSLSGRVGTGELFF. The CDR3 coding sequence is TGCGCCAGCAGCTTGTCAGGCAGGGTGGGAACCGGGGAGCTGTTTTTT. The complete variable domain, with remaining parts taken from reference TRBV5-1 and TRBJ2-2, reads KAGVTQTPRYLIKTRGQQVTLSCSPISGHRSVSWYQQTPGQGLQFLFEYFSETQRNKGNFPGRFSGRQFSNSRSEMNVSTLELGDSALYLCASSLSGRVGTGELFFGEGSRLTVL.

The chain joins TRBV29-1 to TRBJ1-2, with D uncertain. CDR3 length equals 13 residues. Trimming cost V 5 bases and J 8 bases, with 18 bases left between them. In germline, CDR1 is SQVTM, CDR2 ANQGSEA. CDR3 DNA: TGCAGCGTTAAATCGGACGGGGTTTGGGGCTACACCTTC. The encoded protein is CSVKSDGVWGYTF. Full variable domain (missing parts from reference TRBV29-1 and TRBJ1-2): SAVISQKPSRDICQRGTSLTIQCQVDSQVTMMFWYRQQPGQSLTLIATANQGSEATYESGFVIDKFPISRPNLTFSTLTVSNMSPEDSSIYLCSVKSDGVWGYTFGSGTRLTVV.

The CDR3 protein is CASSSGTSGIRIEQYF. The CDR3 DNA follows: TGTGCCAGCAGTTCCGGGACTAGCGGGATTAGAATCGAGCAGTACTTC. The chain has TRBV13 and TRBJ2-7, with 13 bases lining up with TRBD2. The CDR3 sequence is 16 residues long. Trimming cost V 6 bases and J 6 bases; bases outside gene matches: 11. Germline V gene data show CDR1 as PRHDT and CDR2 as FYEKMQ (reference sequence).

This clone was recorded a few times. CDR3 nucleotides: TGTGCCAGTAGTCCCGACAGGGGTTATCAGCCCCAGCATTTT. Amino acid sequence: CASSPDRGYQPQHF. The rearrangement uses TRBV19 and TRBJ1-5; TRBD1 matches 8 bases. V dropped 5 bases and J dropped 5; count of bases not matched to a gene: 5. Germline CDR1 and CDR2: LNHDA and SQIVND (reference sequence). The CDR3 is 14 amino acids.

The chain has TRBV30 and TRBJ1-2; TRBD1 agrees at 10 bases. The CDR3 covers 14 residues. Germline CDR1 is GTSNPN and CDR2 is SVGIG (reference sequence). Unmatched junction bases numbered 8, after V lost 3 bases and J lost 7 bases. The chain's CDR3 is CAWRGQGSFGGYTF. CDR3 DNA: TGTGCCTGGAGGGGACAGGGGAGCTTCGGTGGCTACACCTTC. Combining the CDR3 with reference TRBV30 and TRBJ1-2 gives the whole variable domain SQTIHQWPATLVQPVGSPLSLECTVEGTSNPNLYWYRQAAGRGLQLLFYSVGIGQISSEVPQNLSASRPQDRQFILSSKKLLLSDSGFYLCAWRGQGSFGGYTFGSGTRLTVV.

This chain uses TRBV18 with TRBJ1-3; D unresolved. Germline CDR1 and CDR2: KGHSH and LQKENI. V was pared by 8 bases and J by 0 bases, with 17 bases between. The CDR3 spans 16 residues. The DNA for the CDR3 is TGTGCCAGCCCATTGAGACTTCGGGTCTCTGGAAACACCATATATTTT. This translates into CASPLRLRVSGNTIYF.

The CDR3 region is CASSISAGANVLTF. CDR3 in DNA: TGTGCCAGTAGTATATCAGCTGGGGCCAACGTCCTGACTTTC. J is TRBJ2-6 and V is TRBV19; D remains unclear. CDR3 size: 14 residues. Germline V gene lookup returns CDR1 LNHDA and CDR2 SQIVND (reference sequence). The V gene lost 2 bases and the J gene lost 2 bases, with 4 bases spanning the gap.

This sequence joins TRBV19 and TRBJ2-7; D unclear. CDR1 LNHDA and CDR2 SQIVND come from the germline V gene (reference sequence). V lost 5 bases and J lost 1, with 12 bases in between. The CDR3 covers 14 residues. CDR3 loop: CASSPRVQSYEQYF. The CDR3 DNA sequence: TGTGCCAGTAGTCCCCGGGTCCAATCCTACGAGCAGTACTTC.

The genes are TRBV9 and TRBJ2-2; D is possibly TRBD1 (6 bases). The germline V gene has CDR1 SGDLS and CDR2 YYNGEE. This CDR3 has 16 residues. With 4 bases removed from V and 1 base from J, the gap between germline ends came to 14 bases. The CDR3 region is CASSPRGTQNTGELFF. The CDR3 coding sequence is TGTGCCAGCAGCCCGAGGGGGACACAGAACACCGGGGAGCTGTTTTTT. The whole variable domain, remainder taken from reference TRBV9 and TRBJ2-2, is DSGVTQTPKHLITATGQRVTLRCSPRSGDLSVYWYQQSLDQGLQFLIQYYNGEERAKGNILERFSAQQFPDLHSELNLSSLELGDSALYFCASSPRGTQNTGELFFGEGSRLTVL.

The chain is built from TRBV5-1 and TRBJ2-5, with D possibly TRBD1 on 6 matching bases. Germline V CDR1 and CDR2: SGHRS, YFSETQ. V lost 3 bases and J 5 bases, leaving 14 bases between the germline ends. The CDR3 has 14 amino acids. CDR3 amino acids: CASSSGTFGETQYF. The CDR3, as DNA: TGCGCCAGCAGCTCAGGGACATTCGGGGAGACCCAGTACTTC.

This clone appeared once. V and J are TRBV6-5 and TRBJ2-1; the D gene is possibly TRBD2 (6 bases). CDR1 is MNHEY and CDR2 is SVGAGI in the germline V gene. The CDR3 runs to 15 residues. Trimming pared 1 base from V and 6 bases from J, leaving 13 bases between. The CDR3 sequence: CASSYFGGESNEQFF. The CDR3 bases are TGTGCCAGCAGTTACTTTGGCGGGGAAAGCAATGAGCAGTTCTTC.

CDR3 loop: CASSSLEATNEKLFF. The CDR3 DNA sequence: TGTGCCAGTAGCTCCCTGGAGGCAACTAATGAAAAACTGTTTTTT. The chain recombines TRBV19 with TRBJ1-4, with unresolved D. The CDR3 contains 15 residues. Trimming stripped 6 bases from V and 0 bases from J, with 11 bases between. Germline assignment: CDR1 LNHDA and CDR2 SQIVND (reference sequence).

The chain employs TRBV6-5 and TRBJ2-7; D gene ambiguous. The CDR3 is 13 amino acids. Between the trimmed V and J ends, which lost 6 bases and 5 bases, there was a span of 14 bases. Per germline, CDR1 MNHEY and CDR2 SVGAGI. CDR3 region: CASRRHASHEQYF. CDR3 in DNA: TGTGCCAGCAGACGACACGCGTCCCACGAGCAGTACTTC.